The entry that follows covers one T cell receptor beta chain sequence. Its antigen is still unknown. No much larger clonotype is one base removed from it; base qualities were not supplied. Library method: the immunoSEQ multiplex PCR assay. Here the immuneACCESS table is served through TCRdb, limited to in-frame sequences with V and J called. Missing clones are a known gap in these copies; in checked studies unresolved V genes cover under half, and the rest lacks a known reason. Present in this sample are about 77,000 clones, 85% to 95% of which were seen just once. Just over 2.5% of the sample rests with the top ten. The sample is drawn from a study of T cell changes during pregnancy in multiple sclerosis (dated by TCRdb to between 2017 and 2020). Some background on the complete study: The study looked at changes in the T cell repertoire across pregnancy in women with multiple sclerosis.

The CDR3 sequence holds 15 residues, the cysteine and phenylalanine included. Only the CDR3 DNA is retained, 45 bases long and in frame from the first base. CDR1 and CDR2 (LNHDA, SQIVND) derive from the germline V gene (reference sequence). V is cut by 7 bases and J by 2 bases, and the space between the germline ends is 14 bases. Recombination linked TRBV19 to TRBJ2-2; 6 matching bases give a weak D call of TRBD1. The sequenced sample was peripheral blood, obtained after pregnancy. This TCR came from a female donor in good health, enrolled as a control in a pregnancy study. Here the CDR3 is given as CASIQGTANTGELFF. The nucleotide sequence reads TGTGCCAGTATCCAGGGGACGGCCAACACCGGGGAGCTGTTTTTT.